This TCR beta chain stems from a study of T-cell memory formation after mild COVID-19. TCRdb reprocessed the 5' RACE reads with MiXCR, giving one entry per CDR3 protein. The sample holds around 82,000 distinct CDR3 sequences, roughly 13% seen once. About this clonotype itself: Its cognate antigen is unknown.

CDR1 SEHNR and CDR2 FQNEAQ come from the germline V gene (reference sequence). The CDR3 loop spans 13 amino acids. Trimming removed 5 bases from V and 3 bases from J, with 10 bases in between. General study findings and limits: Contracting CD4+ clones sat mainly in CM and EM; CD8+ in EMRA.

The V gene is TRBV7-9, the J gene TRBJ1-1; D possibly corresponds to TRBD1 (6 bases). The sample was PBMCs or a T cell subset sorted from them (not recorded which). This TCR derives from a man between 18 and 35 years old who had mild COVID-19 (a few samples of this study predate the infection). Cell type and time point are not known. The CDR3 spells CASSVAGDTEAFF. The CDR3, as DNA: TGTGCCAGCAGCGTTGCAGGGGACACTGAAGCTTTCTTT. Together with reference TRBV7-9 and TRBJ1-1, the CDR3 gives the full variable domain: DTGVSQNPRHKITKRGQNVTFRCDPISEHNRLYWYRQTLGQGPEFLTYFQNEAQLEKSRLLSDRFSAERPKGSFSTLEIQRTEQGDSAMYLCASSVAGDTEAFFGQGTRLTVV.